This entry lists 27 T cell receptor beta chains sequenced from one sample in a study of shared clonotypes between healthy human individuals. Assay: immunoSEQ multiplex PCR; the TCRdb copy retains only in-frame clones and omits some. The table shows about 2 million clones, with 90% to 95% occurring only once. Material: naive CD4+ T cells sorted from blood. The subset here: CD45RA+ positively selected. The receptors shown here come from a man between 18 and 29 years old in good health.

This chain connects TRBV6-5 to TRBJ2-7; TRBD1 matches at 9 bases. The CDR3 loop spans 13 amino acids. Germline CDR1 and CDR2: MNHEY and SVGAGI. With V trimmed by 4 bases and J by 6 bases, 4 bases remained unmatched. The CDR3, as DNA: TGTGCCAGCAGTTTCCGGACAGGGGCCGAGCAGTACTTC. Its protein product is CASSFRTGAEQYF.

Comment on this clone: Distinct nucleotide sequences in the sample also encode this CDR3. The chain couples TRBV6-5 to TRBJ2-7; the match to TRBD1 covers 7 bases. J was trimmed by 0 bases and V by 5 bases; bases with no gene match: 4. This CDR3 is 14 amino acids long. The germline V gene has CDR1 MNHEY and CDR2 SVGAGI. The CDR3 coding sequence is TGTGCCAGCAGTCCGACAGGGAACTCCTACGAGCAGTACTTC. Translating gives CASSPTGNSYEQYF.

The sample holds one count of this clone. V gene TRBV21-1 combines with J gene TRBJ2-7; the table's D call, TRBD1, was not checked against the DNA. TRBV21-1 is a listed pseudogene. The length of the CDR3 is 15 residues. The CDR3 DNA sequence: TGTGCCAGCTATTCACAGGGTAATCGCTCCTACGAGCAGTACTTC. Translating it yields CASYSQGNRSYEQYF.

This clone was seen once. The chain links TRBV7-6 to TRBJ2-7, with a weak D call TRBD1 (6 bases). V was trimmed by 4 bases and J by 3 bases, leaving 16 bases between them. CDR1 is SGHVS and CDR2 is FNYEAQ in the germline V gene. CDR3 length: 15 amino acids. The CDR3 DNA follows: TGTGCCAGCAGCTCGGCCCCCGGACAGAGCTACGAGCAGTACTTC. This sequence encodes CASSSAPGQSYEQYF. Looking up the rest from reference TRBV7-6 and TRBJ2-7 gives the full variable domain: GAGVSQSPRYKVTKRGQDVALRCDPISGHVSLYWYRQALGQGPEFLTYFNYEAQQDKSGLPNDRFSAERPEGSISTLTIQRTEQRDSAMYRCASSSAPGQSYEQYFGPGTRLTVT.

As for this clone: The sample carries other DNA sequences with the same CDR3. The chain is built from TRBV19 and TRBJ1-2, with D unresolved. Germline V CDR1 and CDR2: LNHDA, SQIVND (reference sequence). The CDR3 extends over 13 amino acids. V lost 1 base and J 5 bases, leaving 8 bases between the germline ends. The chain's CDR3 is CASSIAEGYGYTF. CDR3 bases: TGTGCCAGTAGTATAGCGGAGGGATATGGCTACACCTTC.

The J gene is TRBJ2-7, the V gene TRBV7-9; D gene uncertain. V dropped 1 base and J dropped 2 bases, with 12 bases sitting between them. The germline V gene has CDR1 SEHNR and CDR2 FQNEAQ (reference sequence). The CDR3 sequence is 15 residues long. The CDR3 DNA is TGTGCCAGCAGCTTAGACAGTCTACCAGCCTACGAGCAGTACTTC. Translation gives CASSLDSLPAYEQYF. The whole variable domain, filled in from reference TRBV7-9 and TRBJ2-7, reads DTGVSQNPRHKITKRGQNVTFRCDPISEHNRLYWYRQTLGQGPEFLTYFQNEAQLEKSRLLSDRFSAERPKGSFSTLEIQRTEQGDSAMYLCASSLDSLPAYEQYFGPGTRLTVT.

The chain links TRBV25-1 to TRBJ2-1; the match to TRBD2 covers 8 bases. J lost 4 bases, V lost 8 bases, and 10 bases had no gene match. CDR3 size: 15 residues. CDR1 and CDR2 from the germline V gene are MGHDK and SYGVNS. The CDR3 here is CASSGGGTGYNEQFF. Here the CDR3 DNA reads TGTGCCAGCTCCGGGGGGGGCACCGGGTACAATGAGCAGTTCTTC.

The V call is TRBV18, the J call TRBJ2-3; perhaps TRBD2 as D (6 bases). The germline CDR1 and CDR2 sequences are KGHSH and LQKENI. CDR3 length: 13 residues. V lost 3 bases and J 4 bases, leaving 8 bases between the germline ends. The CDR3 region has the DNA TGTGCCAGCTCACCGGGGGGTCCAGATACGCAGTATTTT. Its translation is CASSPGGPDTQYF.

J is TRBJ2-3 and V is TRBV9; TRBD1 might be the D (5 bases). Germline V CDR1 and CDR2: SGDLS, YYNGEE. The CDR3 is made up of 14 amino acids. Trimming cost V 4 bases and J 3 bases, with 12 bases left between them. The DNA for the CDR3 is TGTGCCAGCAGCCCCCAAGGGGTAACAGATACGCAGTATTTT. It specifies CASSPQGVTDTQYF.

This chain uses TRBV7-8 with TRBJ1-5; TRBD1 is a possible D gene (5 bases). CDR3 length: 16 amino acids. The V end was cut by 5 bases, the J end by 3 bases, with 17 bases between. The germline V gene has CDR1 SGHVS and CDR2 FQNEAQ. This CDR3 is CASSMGPGRDNQPQHF. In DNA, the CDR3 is TGTGCCAGCAGCATGGGGCCTGGCAGGGACAATCAGCCCCAGCATTTT.

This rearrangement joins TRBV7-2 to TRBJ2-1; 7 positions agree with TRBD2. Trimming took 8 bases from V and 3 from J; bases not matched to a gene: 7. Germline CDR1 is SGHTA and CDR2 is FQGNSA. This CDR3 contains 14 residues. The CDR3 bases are TGTGCCAGCGTTCGGAGCGGGGTCTACAATGAGCAGTTCTTC. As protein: CASVRSGVYNEQFF.

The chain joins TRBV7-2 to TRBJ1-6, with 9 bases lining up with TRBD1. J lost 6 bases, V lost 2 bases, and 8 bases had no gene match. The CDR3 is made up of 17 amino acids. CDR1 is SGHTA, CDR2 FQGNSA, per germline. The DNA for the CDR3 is TGTGCCAGCAGCTTACCGACCGGGACAGGGCCTAATTCACCCCTCCACTTT. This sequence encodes CASSLPTGTGPNSPLHF.

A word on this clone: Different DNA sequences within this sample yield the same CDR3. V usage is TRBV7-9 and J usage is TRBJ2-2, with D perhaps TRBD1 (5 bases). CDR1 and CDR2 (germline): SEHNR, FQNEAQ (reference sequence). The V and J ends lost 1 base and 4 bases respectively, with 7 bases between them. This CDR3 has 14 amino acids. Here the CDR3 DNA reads TGTGCCAGCAGCTTAGTGGGGCCCACCGGGGAGCTGTTTTTT. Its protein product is CASSLVGPTGELFF. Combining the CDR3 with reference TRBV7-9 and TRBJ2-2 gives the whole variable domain DTGVSQNPRHKITKRGQNVTFRCDPISEHNRLYWYRQTLGQGPEFLTYFQNEAQLEKSRLLSDRFSAERPKGSFSTLEIQRTEQGDSAMYLCASSLVGPTGELFFGEGSRLTVL.

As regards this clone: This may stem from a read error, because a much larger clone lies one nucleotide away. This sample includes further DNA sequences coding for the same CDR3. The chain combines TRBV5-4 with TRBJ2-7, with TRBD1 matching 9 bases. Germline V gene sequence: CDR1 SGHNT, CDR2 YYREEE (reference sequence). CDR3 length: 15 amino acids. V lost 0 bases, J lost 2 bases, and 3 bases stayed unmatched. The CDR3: CASSLAGTGTYEQYF. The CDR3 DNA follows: TGTGCCAGCAGCTTGGCCGGGACAGGGACCTACGAGCAGTACTTC.

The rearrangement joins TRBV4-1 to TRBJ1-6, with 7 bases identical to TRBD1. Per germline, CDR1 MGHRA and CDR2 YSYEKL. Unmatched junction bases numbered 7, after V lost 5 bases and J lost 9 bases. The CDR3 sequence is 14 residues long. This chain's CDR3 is CASSGTVALSPLHF. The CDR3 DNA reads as TGCGCCAGCAGCGGGACAGTGGCACTTTCACCCCTCCACTTT.

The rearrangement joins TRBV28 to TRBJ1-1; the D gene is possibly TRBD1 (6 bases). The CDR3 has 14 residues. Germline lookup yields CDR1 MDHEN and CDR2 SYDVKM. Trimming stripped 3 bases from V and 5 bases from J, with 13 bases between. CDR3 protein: CASSFLQGRTEAFF. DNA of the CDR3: TGTGCCAGCAGTTTTCTCCAGGGGCGGACTGAAGCTTTCTTT.

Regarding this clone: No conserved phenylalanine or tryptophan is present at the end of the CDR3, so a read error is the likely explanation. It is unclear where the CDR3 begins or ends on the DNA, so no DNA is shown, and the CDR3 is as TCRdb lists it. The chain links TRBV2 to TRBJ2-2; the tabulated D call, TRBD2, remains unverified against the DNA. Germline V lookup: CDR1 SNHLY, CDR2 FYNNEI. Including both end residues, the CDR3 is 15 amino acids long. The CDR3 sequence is CASSELGLAGSDLKL.

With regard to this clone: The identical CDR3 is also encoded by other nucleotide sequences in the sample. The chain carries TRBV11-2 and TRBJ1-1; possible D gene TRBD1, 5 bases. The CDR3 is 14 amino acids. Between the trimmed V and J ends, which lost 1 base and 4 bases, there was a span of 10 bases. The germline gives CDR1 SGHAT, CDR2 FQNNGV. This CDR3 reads CASSLGAGSTEAFF. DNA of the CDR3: TGTGCCAGCAGCTTAGGGGCAGGGTCCACTGAAGCTTTCTTT. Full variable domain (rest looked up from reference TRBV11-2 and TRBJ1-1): EAGVAQSPRYKIIEKRQSVAFWCNPISGHATLYWYQQILGQGPKLLIQFQNNGVVDDSQLPKDRFSAERLKGVDSTLKIQPAKLEDSAVYLCASSLGAGSTEAFFGQGTRLTVV.

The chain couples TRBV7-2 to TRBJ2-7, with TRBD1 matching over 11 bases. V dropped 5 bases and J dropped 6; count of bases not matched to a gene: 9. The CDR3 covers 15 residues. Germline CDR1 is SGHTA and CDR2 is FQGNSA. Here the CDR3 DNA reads TGTGCCAGCAGCAACTACGGACAGGGGGCACTCGAGCAGTACTTC. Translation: CASSNYGQGALEQYF. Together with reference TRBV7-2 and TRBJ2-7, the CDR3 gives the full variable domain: GAGVSQSPSNKVTEKGKDVELRCDPISGHTALYWYRQSLGQGLEFLIYFQGNSAPDKSGLPSDRFSAERTGGSVSTLTIQRTQQEDSAVYLCASSNYGQGALEQYFGPGTRLTVT.

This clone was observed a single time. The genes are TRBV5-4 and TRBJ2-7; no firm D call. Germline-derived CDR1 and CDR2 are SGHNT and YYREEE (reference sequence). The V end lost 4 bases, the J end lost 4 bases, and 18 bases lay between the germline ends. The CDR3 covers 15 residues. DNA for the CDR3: TGTGCCAGCAGCCCTCCCGGGCAGGTCCAATACGAGCAGTACTTC. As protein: CASSPPGQVQYEQYF.

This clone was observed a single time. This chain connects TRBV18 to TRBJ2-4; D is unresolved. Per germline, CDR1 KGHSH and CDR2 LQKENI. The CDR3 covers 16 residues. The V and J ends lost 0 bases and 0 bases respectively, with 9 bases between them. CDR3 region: CASSPPLILAKNIQYF. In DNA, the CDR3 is TGTGCCAGCTCACCACCGCTCATCCTAGCCAAAAACATTCAGTACTTC. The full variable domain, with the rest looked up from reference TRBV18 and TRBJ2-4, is NAGVMQNPRHLVRRRGQEARLRCSPMKGHSHVYWYRQLPEEGLKFMVYLQKENIIDESGMPKERFSAEFPKEGPSILRIQQVVRGDSAAYFCASSPPLILAKNIQYFGAGTRLSVL.

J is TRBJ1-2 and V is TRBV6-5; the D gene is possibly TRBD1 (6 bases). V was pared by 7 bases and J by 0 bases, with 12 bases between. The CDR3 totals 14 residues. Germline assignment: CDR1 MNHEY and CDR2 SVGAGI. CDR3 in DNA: TGTGCCAGCACTGACAGGACATCTAACTATGGCTACACCTTC. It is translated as CASTDRTSNYGYTF.

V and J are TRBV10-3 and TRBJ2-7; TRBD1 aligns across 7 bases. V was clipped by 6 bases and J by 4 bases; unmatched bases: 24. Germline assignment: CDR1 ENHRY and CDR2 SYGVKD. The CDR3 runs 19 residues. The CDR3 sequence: CAISRGQDSIGSLVYEQYF. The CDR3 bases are TGTGCCATCAGCCGAGGACAGGACTCAATAGGATCCTTGGTTTACGAGCAGTACTTC.

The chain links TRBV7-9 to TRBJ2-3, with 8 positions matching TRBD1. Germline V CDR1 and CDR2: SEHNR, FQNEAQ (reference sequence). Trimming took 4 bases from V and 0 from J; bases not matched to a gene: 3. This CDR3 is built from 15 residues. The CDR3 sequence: CASSSGQVSTDTQYF. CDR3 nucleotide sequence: TGTGCCAGCAGCTCGGGACAGGTCAGCACAGATACGCAGTATTTT.

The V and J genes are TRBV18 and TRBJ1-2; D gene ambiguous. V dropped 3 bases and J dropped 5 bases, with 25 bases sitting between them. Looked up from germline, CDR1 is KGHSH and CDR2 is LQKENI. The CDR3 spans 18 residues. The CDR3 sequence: CASSPDKGQRPPHYGYTF. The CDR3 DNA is TGTGCCAGCTCACCCGATAAAGGGCAGCGCCCTCCACATTATGGCTACACCTTC. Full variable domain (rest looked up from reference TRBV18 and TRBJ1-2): NAGVMQNPRHLVRRRGQEARLRCSPMKGHSHVYWYRQLPEEGLKFMVYLQKENIIDESGMPKERFSAEFPKEGPSILRIQQVVRGDSAAYFCASSPDKGQRPPHYGYTFGSGTRLTVV.

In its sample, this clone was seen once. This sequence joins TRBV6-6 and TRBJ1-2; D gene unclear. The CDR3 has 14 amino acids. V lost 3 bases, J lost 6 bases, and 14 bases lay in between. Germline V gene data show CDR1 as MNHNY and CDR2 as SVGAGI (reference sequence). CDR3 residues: CASSYSDWGDGYTF. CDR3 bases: TGTGCCAGCAGTTATTCCGACTGGGGTGATGGCTACACCTTC.

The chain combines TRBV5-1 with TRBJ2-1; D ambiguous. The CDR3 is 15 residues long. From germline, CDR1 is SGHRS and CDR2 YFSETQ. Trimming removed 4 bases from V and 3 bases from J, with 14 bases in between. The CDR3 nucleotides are TGCGCCAGCAGCCACCGGACGGAATACTACAATGAGCAGTTCTTC. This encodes CASSHRTEYYNEQFF.